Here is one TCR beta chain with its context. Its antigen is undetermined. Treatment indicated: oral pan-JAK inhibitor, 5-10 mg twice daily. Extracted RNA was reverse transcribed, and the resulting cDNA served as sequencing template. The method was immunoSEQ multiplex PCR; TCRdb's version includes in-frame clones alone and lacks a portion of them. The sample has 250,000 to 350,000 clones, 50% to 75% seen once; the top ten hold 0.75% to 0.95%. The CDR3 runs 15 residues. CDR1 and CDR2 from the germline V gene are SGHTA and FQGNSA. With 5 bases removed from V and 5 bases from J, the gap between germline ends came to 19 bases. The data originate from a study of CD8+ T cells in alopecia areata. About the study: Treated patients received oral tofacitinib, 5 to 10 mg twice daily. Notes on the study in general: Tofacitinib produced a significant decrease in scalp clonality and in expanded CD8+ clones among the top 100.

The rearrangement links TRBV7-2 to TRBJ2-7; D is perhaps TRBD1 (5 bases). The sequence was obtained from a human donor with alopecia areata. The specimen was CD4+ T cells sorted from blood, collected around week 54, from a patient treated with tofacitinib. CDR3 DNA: TGTGCCAGCAGCCCAGATTCGCCAGGGCGACACGAGCAGTACTTC. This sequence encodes CASSPDSPGRHEQYF.